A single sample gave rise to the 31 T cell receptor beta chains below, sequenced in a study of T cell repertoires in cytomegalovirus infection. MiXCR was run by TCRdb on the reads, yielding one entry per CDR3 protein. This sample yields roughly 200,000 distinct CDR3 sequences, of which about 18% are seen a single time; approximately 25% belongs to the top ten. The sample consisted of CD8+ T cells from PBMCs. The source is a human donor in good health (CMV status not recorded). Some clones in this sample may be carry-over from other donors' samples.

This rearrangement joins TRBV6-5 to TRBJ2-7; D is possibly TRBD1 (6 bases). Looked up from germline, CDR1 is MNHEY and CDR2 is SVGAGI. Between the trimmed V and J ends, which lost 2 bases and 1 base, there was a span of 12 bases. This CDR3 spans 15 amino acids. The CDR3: CASSYQGQGSYEQYF. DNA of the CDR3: TGTGCCAGCAGTTACCAGGGGCAGGGGTCCTACGAGCAGTACTTC.

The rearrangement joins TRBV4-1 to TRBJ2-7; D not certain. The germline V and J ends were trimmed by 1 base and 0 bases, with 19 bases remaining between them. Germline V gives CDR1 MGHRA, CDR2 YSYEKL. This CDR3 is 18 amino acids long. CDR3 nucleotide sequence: TGCGCCAGCAGCCAAGTCCCCCAGCCGGATCCCGGCTCCTACGAGCAGTACTTC. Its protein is CASSQVPQPDPGSYEQYF.

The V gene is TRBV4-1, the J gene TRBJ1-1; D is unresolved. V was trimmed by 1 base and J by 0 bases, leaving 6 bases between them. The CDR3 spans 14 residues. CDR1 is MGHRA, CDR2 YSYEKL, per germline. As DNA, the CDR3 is TGCGCCAGCAGCCAAGGGACGGTGAACACTGAAGCTTTCTTT. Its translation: CASSQGTVNTEAFF.

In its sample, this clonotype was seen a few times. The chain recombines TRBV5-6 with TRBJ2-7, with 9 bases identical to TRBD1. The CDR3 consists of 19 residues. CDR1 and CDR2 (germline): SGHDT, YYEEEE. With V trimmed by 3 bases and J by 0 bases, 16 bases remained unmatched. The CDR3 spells CASSSAGQGVFGSSYEQYF. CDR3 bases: TGTGCCAGCAGCTCTGCGGGACAGGGTGTTTTCGGAAGCTCCTACGAGCAGTACTTC.

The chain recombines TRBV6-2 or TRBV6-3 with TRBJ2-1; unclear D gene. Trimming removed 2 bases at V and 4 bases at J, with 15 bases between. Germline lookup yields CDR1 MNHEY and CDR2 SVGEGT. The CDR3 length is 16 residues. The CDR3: CASSYDRVGFYNEQFF. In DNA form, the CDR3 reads TGTGCCAGCAGTTACGATAGGGTGGGCTTTTACAATGAGCAGTTCTTC.

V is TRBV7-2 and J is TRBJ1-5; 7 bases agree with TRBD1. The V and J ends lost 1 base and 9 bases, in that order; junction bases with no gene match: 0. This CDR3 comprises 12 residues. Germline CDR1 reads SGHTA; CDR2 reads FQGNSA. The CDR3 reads CASSLGQGPQHF. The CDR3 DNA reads TGTGCCAGCAGCTTAGGACAGGGGCCCCAGCATTTT.

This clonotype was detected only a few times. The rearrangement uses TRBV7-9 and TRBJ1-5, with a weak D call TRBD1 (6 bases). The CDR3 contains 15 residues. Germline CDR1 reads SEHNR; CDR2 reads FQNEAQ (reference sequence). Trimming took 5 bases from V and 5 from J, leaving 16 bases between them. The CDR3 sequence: CASSHPKGDYQPQHF. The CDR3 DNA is TGTGCCAGCAGCCACCCGAAGGGGGATTATCAGCCCCAGCATTTT.

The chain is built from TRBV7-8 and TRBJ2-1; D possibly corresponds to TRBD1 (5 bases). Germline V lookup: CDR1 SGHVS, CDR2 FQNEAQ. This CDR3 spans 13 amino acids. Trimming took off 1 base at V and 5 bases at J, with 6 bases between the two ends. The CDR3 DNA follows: TGTGCCAGCAGCTTAGAGGGGAACAATGAGCAGTTCTTC. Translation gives CASSLEGNNEQFF.

The CDR3 is CASSLVGSHGYTF. The CDR3 DNA reads TGCGCCAGCAGCTTGGTAGGTTCCCATGGCTACACCTTC. The chain carries TRBV5-1 and TRBJ1-2; D remains ambiguous. V was clipped by 0 bases and J by 6 bases, with 9 bases between them. Per the germline V gene, CDR1 is SGHRS and CDR2 is YFSETQ. The CDR3 is 13 residues long. Looking up the rest from reference TRBV5-1 and TRBJ1-2 gives the full variable domain: KAGVTQTPRYLIKTRGQQVTLSCSPISGHRSVSWYQQTPGQGLQFLFEYFSETQRNKGNFPGRFSGRQFSNSRSEMNVSTLELGDSALYLCASSLVGSHGYTFGSGTRLTVV.

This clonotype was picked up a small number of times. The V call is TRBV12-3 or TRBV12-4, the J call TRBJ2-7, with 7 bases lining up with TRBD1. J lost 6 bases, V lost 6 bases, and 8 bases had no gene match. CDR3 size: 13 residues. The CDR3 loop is CASSDGTVGEQYF. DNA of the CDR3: TGTGCCAGCAGCGATGGGACAGTGGGCGAGCAGTACTTC.

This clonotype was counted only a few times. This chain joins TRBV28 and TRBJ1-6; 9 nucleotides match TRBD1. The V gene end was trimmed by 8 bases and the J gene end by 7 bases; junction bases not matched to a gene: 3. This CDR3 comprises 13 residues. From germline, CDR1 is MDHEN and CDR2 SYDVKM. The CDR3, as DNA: TGTGCCAGCGGACAGGGGTTCAATTCACCCCTCCACTTT. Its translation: CASGQGFNSPLHF.

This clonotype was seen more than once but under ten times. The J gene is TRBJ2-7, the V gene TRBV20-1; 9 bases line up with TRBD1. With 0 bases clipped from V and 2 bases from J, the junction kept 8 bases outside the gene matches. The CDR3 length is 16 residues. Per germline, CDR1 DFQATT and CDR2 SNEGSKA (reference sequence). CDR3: CSARDPDRGRAYEQYF. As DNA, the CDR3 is TGCAGTGCTAGAGATCCGGACAGGGGAAGGGCCTACGAGCAGTACTTC.

In DNA form, the CDR3 reads TGTGCCATCAGTGAGGGAGCGGGGGACAGGCGGGAGCAGTTCTTC. Its translation: CAISEGAGDRREQFF. The chain combines TRBV10-3 with TRBJ2-1; TRBD1 or TRBD2 may be the D gene (8 bases each). CDR1 ENHRY and CDR2 SYGVKD come from the germline V gene. The CDR3 spans 15 residues. V was clipped by 2 bases and J by 10 bases, with 18 bases between them.

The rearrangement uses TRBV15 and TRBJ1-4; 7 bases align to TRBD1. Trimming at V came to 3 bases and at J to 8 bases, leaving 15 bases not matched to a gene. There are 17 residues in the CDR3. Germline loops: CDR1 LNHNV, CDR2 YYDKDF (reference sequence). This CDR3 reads CATSRTGFRETNEKLFF. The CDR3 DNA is TGTGCCACCAGCAGGACAGGGTTCCGGGAGACGAACGAAAAACTGTTTTTT. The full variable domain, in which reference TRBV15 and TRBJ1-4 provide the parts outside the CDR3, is DAMVIQNPRYQVTQFGKPVTLSCSQTLNHNVMYWYQQKSSQAPKLLFHYYDKDFNNEADTPDNFQSRRPNTSFCFLDIRSPGLGDTAMYLCATSRTGFRETNEKLFFGSGTQLSVL.

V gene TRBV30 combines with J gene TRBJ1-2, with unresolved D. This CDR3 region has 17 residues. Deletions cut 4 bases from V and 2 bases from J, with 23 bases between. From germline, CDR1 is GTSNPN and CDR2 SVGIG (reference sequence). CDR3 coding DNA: TGTGCCTGGATTAGGCAGACGACCTACCCGGACAACTATGGCTACACCTTC. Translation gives CAWIRQTTYPDNYGYTF.

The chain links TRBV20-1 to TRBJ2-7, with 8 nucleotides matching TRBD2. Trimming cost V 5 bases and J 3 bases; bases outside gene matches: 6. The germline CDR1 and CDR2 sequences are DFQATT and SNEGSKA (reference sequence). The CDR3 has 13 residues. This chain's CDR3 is CSAPTSAYYEQYF. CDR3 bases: TGCAGTGCTCCGACTAGCGCATACTACGAGCAGTACTTC.

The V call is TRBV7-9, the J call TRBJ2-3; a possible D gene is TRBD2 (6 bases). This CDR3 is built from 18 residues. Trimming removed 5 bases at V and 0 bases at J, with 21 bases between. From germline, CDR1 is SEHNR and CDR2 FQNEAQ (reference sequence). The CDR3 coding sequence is TGTGCCAGCAGCCACTCAGGCGGGGCGGGCTTTAGCACAGATACGCAGTATTTT. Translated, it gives CASSHSGGAGFSTDTQYF.

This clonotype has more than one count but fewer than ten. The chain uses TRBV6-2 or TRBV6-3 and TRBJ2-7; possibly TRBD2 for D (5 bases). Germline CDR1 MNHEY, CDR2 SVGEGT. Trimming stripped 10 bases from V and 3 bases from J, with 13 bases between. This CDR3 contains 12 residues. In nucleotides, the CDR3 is TGTGCCACCACCCCCGGGGACTACGAGCAGTACTTC. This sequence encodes CATTPGDYEQYF.

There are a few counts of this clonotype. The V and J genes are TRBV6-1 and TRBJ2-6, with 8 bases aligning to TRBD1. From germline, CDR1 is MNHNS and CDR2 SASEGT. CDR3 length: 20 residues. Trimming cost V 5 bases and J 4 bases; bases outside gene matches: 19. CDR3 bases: TGTGCCAGCAGTTCTTTTTTTTCCAGGGGGCCGTCGTCAGGGGCCAACGTCCTGACTTTC. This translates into CASSSFFSRGPSSGANVLTF.

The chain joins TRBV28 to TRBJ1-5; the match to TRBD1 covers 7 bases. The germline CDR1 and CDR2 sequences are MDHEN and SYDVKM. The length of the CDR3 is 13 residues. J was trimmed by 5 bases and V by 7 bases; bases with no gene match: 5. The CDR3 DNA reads TGTGCCAGCAAGGACAGGTCGGATCAGCCCCAGCATTTT. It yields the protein CASKDRSDQPQHF.

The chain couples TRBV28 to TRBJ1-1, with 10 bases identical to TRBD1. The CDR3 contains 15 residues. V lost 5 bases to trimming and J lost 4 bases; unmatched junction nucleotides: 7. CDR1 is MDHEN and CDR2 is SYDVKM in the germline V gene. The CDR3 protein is CASSAVGQGVTEAFF. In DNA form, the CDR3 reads TGTGCCAGCAGTGCCGTTGGACAGGGGGTCACTGAAGCTTTCTTT.

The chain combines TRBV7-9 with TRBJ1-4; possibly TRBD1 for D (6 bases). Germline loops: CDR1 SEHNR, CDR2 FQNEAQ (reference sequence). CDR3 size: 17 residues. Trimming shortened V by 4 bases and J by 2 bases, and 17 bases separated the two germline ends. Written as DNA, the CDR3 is TGTGCCAGCAGCTCCCGGGACAAAGGGACGACTAATGAAAAACTGTTTTTT. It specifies CASSSRDKGTTNEKLFF. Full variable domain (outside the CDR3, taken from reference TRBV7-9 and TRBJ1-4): DTGVSQNPRHKITKRGQNVTFRCDPISEHNRLYWYRQTLGQGPEFLTYFQNEAQLEKSRLLSDRFSAERPKGSFSTLEIQRTEQGDSAMYLCASSSRDKGTTNEKLFFGSGTQLSVL.

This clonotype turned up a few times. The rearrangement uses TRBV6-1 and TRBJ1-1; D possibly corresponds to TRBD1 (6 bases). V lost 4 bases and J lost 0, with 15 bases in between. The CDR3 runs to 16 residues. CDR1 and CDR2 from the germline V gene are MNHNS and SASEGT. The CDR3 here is CASSVTRTELNTEAFF. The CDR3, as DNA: TGTGCCAGCAGTGTGACTCGGACAGAACTGAACACTGAAGCTTTCTTT.

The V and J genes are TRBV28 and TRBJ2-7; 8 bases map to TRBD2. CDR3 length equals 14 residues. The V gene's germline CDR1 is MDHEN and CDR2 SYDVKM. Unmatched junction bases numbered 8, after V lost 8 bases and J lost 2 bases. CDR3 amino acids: CASRLSGGAYEQYF. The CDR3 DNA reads TGTGCCAGCCGACTAAGCGGGGGCGCCTACGAGCAGTACTTC. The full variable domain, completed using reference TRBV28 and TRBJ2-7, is DVKVTQSSRYLVKRTGEKVFLECVQDMDHENMFWYRQDPGLGLRLIYFSYDVKMKEKGDIPEGYSVSREKKERFSLILESASTNQTSMYLCASRLSGGAYEQYFGPGTRLTVT.

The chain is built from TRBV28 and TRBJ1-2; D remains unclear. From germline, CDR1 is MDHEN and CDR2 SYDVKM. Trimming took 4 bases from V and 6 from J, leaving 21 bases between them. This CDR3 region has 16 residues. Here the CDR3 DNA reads TGTGCCAGCAGTTATCCCGGCGAGAGAGTGTTTGATGGCTACACCTTC. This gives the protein CASSYPGERVFDGYTF.

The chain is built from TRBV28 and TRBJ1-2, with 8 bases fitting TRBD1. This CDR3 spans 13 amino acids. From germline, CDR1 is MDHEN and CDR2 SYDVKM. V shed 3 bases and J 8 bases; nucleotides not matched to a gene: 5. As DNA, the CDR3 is TGTGCCAGCAGTTTTAGTGCAGGGGGCGGCTACACCTTC. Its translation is CASSFSAGGGYTF.

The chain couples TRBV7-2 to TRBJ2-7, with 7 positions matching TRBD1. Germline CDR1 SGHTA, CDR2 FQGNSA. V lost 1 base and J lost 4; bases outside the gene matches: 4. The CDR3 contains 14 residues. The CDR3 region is CASSLVDRVYEQYF. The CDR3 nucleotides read TGTGCCAGCAGCTTAGTCGACAGGGTATACGAGCAGTACTTC.

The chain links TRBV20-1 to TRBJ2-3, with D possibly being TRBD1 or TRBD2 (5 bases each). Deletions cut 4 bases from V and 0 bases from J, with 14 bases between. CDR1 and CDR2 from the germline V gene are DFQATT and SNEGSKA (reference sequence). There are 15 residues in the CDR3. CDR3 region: CSAKRGARSTDTQYF. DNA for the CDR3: TGCAGTGCTAAACGGGGCGCCCGCAGCACAGATACGCAGTATTTT.

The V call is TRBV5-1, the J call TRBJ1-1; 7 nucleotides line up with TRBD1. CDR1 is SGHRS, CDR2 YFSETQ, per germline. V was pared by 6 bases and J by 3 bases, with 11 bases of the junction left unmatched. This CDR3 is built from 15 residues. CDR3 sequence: CASINGVRGDTEAFF. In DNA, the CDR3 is TGCGCCAGCATCAATGGAGTCAGGGGGGACACTGAAGCTTTCTTT.

CDR3 sequence reads: CASSVPGQGVSNEQFF. The CDR3 nucleotides are TGTGCCAGCAGCGTACCGGGACAGGGAGTTTCCAATGAGCAGTTCTTC. This chain connects TRBV7-2 to TRBJ2-1; 9 positions match TRBD1. The germline gives CDR1 SGHTA, CDR2 FQGNSA. V was clipped by 5 bases and J by 6 bases; unmatched bases: 11. The CDR3 has 16 amino acids.

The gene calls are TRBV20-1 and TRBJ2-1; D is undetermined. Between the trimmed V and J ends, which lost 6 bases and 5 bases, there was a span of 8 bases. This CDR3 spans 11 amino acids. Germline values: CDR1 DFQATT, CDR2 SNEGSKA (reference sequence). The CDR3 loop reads CSANLHNEQFF. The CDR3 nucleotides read TGCAGTGCCAACTTACACAATGAGCAGTTCTTC.